This passage covers 19 T cell receptor beta chains from one sample sequenced in a study of blood T cell repertoires in COVID-19. Measured with immunoSEQ multiplex PCR; TCRdb has only the in-frame clones, and not every one. The repertoire holds around 310,000 clones, 85% to 90% seen once, with more than 3% in the top ten. What was sequenced was peripheral blood. Source of these receptors: a woman in her forties or fifties with active or convalescent COVID-19.

This chain connects TRBV18 to TRBJ1-2; D may be TRBD1 (6 bases). Germline CDR1 and CDR2: KGHSH and LQKENI. There are 13 residues in the CDR3. Trimming removed 2 bases at V and 6 bases at J, with 10 bases between. For the CDR3, the DNA is TGTGCCAGCTCACCAAGACAGGCAGATGGCTACACCTTC. Translated, it gives CASSPRQADGYTF.

The chain uses TRBV30 and TRBJ1-6, with D hard to call. CDR3 size: 15 residues. Germline values: CDR1 GTSNPN, CDR2 SVGIG (reference sequence). Trimming stripped 0 bases from V and 5 bases from J, with 11 bases between. The CDR3 DNA sequence: TGTGCCTGGAGTGTGAGTCACCTAAATAATTCACCCCTCCACTTT. This codes for CAWSVSHLNNSPLHF.

V and J are TRBV2 and TRBJ2-2; unclear D gene. The CDR3 loop spans 12 amino acids. Germline V gives CDR1 SNHLY, CDR2 FYNNEI. Trimming took 6 bases from V and 6 from J, leaving 8 bases between them. CDR3 sequence reads: CASRMSAGELFF. The CDR3 nucleotides are TGTGCCAGCAGGATGTCGGCCGGGGAGCTGTTTTTT.

With regard to this clone: The same CDR3 also results from other DNA sequences found in this sample. CDR3 protein: CASSLAQVNTEAFF. For the CDR3, the DNA is TGCGCCAGCAGCTTGGCACAGGTGAACACTGAAGCTTTCTTT. The V call is TRBV5-1, the J call TRBJ1-1, with D maybe TRBD1 (5 bases). The CDR3 is made up of 14 amino acids. Germline loops: CDR1 SGHRS, CDR2 YFSETQ. V lost 0 bases and J lost 0, with 6 bases in between. Supplemented by reference TRBV5-1 and TRBJ1-1, the full variable domain reads KAGVTQTPRYLIKTRGQQVTLSCSPISGHRSVSWYQQTPGQGLQFLFEYFSETQRNKGNFPGRFSGRQFSNSRSEMNVSTLELGDSALYLCASSLAQVNTEAFFGQGTRLTVV.

This clone was observed a handful of times. The gene calls are TRBV7-9 and TRBJ1-4, with a possible D match to TRBD1 (5 bases). V gave up 4 bases and J gave up 7 bases, with 13 bases separating them. This CDR3 spans 14 amino acids. The V gene's germline CDR1 is SEHNR and CDR2 FQNEAQ (reference sequence). The CDR3 region has the DNA TGTGCCAGCAGCTCCCGGGGGGGTAGTGAAAAACTGTTTTTT. Its protein product is CASSSRGGSEKLFF.

The chain recombines TRBV12-3 or TRBV12-4 with TRBJ1-1; 7 nucleotides match TRBD1. The CDR3 has 13 amino acids. V shed 5 bases and J 4 bases; nucleotides not matched to a gene: 4. The CDR3, as DNA: TGTGCCAGCAGTAGCCAGGGGGGCACTGAAGCTTTCTTT. Amino acids: CASSSQGGTEAFF.

In DNA, the CDR3 is TGTGCCATCAGTGAGAAGGGGACAGGGGATTCACCCCTCCACTTT. Amino acid sequence: CAISEKGTGDSPLHF. The chain is built from TRBV10-3 and TRBJ1-6, with 10 bases matching TRBD1. The CDR3 is 15 amino acids. Germline CDR1 ENHRY, CDR2 SYGVKD. V gave up 2 bases and J gave up 8 bases; unmatched junction bases: 3.

This sequence joins TRBV7-9 and TRBJ2-1; D unresolved. The CDR3 has 14 amino acids. The V end was cut by 2 bases, the J end by 6 bases, with 11 bases between. Germline assignment: CDR1 SEHNR and CDR2 FQNEAQ (reference sequence). The CDR3: CASSLTGPGNEQFF. The DNA of the CDR3 is TGTGCCAGCAGCTTAACGGGTCCGGGCAATGAGCAGTTCTTC.

This sequence joins TRBV18 and TRBJ1-1, with a tentative D call TRBD1 (5 bases). Germline V gives CDR1 KGHSH, CDR2 LQKENI. CDR3 size: 18 residues. V lost 0 bases and J lost 1, with 18 bases in between. This CDR3 reads CASSPPWGGIIKNTEAFF. DNA for the CDR3: TGTGCCAGCTCACCACCGTGGGGCGGAATAATAAAGAACACTGAAGCTTTCTTT.

CDR3 sequence: CASSPGVTYEQYF. In DNA, the CDR3 is TGTGCCAGCTCACCGGGCGTAACCTACGAGCAGTACTTC. The chain joins TRBV18 to TRBJ2-7; no reliable D call. The CDR3 has 13 residues. Deletions cut 3 bases from V and 2 bases from J, with 8 bases between. Germline V CDR1 and CDR2: KGHSH, LQKENI.

The chain uses TRBV19 and TRBJ1-4; unclear D gene. V lost 5 bases and J 8 bases, leaving 12 bases between the germline ends. The length of the CDR3 is 13 residues. CDR1 LNHDA and CDR2 SQIVND come from the germline V gene (reference sequence). The CDR3 protein is CASSWAISEKLFF. The CDR3 nucleotides read TGTGCCAGTAGTTGGGCGATCTCCGAAAAACTGTTTTTT.

The count of this clone is one. This chain joins TRBV12-3 or TRBV12-4 and TRBJ2-7, with unresolved D. Between the trimmed V and J ends, which lost 3 bases and 3 bases, there was a span of 9 bases. The CDR3 totals 13 residues. The CDR3 region has the DNA TGTGCCAGCAGTTTTACTACCTTCTACGAGCAGTACTTC. Translated: CASSFTTFYEQYF.

This chain links TRBV7-6 with TRBJ1-1; D remains unclear. The CDR3 has 13 amino acids. Germline V gives CDR1 SGHVS, CDR2 FNYEAQ. Trimming removed 4 bases at V and 8 bases at J, with 14 bases between. CDR3 protein: CASSSQTGSEAFF. CDR3 bases: TGTGCCAGCAGCTCCCAAACTGGGAGCGAAGCTTTCTTT.

J is TRBJ2-7 and V is TRBV13; D remains ambiguous. The length of the CDR3 is 14 residues. CDR1 and CDR2 (germline): PRHDT, FYEKMQ (reference sequence). V was pared by 5 bases and J by 2 bases, with 13 bases between. The CDR3 bases are TGTGCCAGCAGCCCCGGTGAGAGGCCCTACGAGCAGTACTTC. This sequence encodes CASSPGERPYEQYF.

V and J are TRBV11-2 and TRBJ1-4; D not resolved. In germline, CDR1 is SGHAT, CDR2 FQNNGV. The germline V and J ends were trimmed by 5 bases and 8 bases, with 9 bases remaining between them. There are 12 residues in the CDR3. This CDR3 reads CASSPMREKLFF. In DNA, the CDR3 is TGTGCCAGCAGCCCAATGAGGGAAAAACTGTTTTTT.

The table lists this clone with a count of one. This sequence joins TRBV6-1 and TRBJ2-1; 7 nucleotides line up with TRBD1. There are 16 residues in the CDR3. V shed 5 bases, J shed 10 bases, and the junction held 17 bases outside the gene matches. Looked up from germline, CDR1 is MNHNS and CDR2 is SASEGT. The CDR3 DNA sequence: TGTGCCAGCAGTAAAGGGGCCGGGACAGTAACTGTAGAGCAGTTCTTC. As protein: CASSKGAGTVTVEQFF.

V gene TRBV7-2 combines with J gene TRBJ2-1; weak D call: TRBD2 (6 bases). The germline V gene has CDR1 SGHTA and CDR2 FQGNSA. The germline V and J ends were trimmed by 5 bases and 6 bases, with 20 bases remaining between them. The CDR3 has 16 amino acids. CDR3 amino acids: CASSLPRRVSSNEQFF. In DNA form, the CDR3 reads TGTGCCAGCAGCCTCCCCAGGAGGGTCTCGTCCAATGAGCAGTTCTTC.

The chain employs TRBV2 and TRBJ2-1; TRBD2 aligns across 7 bases. The CDR3 sequence is 15 residues long. The J segment lost 12 bases and the V segment lost 3 bases, leaving 14 bases of the junction unmatched. Germline V gene lookup returns CDR1 SNHLY and CDR2 FYNNEI. The DNA of the CDR3 is TGTGCCAGCAGTGATAAGGGACTAACGGGGGGAACGCAGTTCTTC. It yields the protein CASSDKGLTGGTQFF.

The CDR3 DNA reads TGCGCCAGCAGCTCAACGGGATCCAGCTCCTACGAGCAGTACTTC. Translated: CASSSTGSSSYEQYF. The V call is TRBV5-1, the J call TRBJ2-7; tentative D call: TRBD2 (5 bases). Germline assignment: CDR1 SGHRS and CDR2 YFSETQ. The CDR3 is 15 amino acids. V lost 3 bases and J lost 0, with 13 bases in between.